The source of this TCR beta chain is a study of blood T cell repertoires in COVID-19. Study context: The United States, Italy and Spain were the sources of the acute and convalescent COVID-19 samples.

The CDR3 loop spans 14 amino acids. Germline V gene lookup returns CDR1 KGHSH and CDR2 LQKENI. The germline V and J ends were trimmed by 2 bases and 4 bases, with 12 bases remaining between them. This table comes from immunoSEQ multiplex PCR, and its TCRdb copy is limited to in-frame clones, with some not included. The sample records 200,000 to 250,000 clones, roughly 84% being singletons. Recovered status in Cohort 3 required two negative PCRs, clearance, or symptom resolution. Sequenced input: PBMCs or T cells enriched from blood (not recorded which). V usage is TRBV18 and J usage is TRBJ2-7, with D possibly TRBD2 on 7 matching bases. This receptor was taken from a woman in her 40s who had recovered from COVID-19. The CDR3 region is CASSPSGTSYEQYF. The CDR3 nucleotides are TGTGCCAGCTCACCAAGCGGGACATCGTACGAGCAGTACTTC.